These 4 T cell receptor beta chains share one sample of origin, sequenced in a study of CD8 T cells in ankylosing spondylitis. TCRdb used MiXCR to reprocess the 5' RACE reads, holding one entry per CDR3 protein. Found here are about 340,000 distinct CDR3 sequences, over 12% of them singletons; the top ten hold around 0.99%. The source material was blood, either unsorted or a sorted T cell fraction (not recorded which). These receptor sequences come from a male donor with ankylosing spondylitis or in good health (not recorded which).

The sample holds a few counts of this clonotype. The chain joins TRBV2 to TRBJ2-1; D is undetermined. This CDR3 is built from 15 residues. The germline CDR1 and CDR2 sequences are SNHLY and FYNNEI. Trimming stripped 3 bases from V and 3 bases from J, with 12 bases between. The CDR3: CASSDQGLGYNEQFF. CDR3 DNA: TGTGCCAGCAGTGATCAAGGTTTAGGCTACAATGAGCAGTTCTTC.

This chain connects TRBV28 to TRBJ1-5; D call uncertain. V gave up 7 bases and J gave up 2 bases, with 15 bases separating them. Germline assignment: CDR1 MDHEN and CDR2 SYDVKM. This CDR3 contains 15 residues. CDR3 sequence: CASTHETAGNQPQHF. The CDR3 bases are TGTGCCAGCACCCATGAGACCGCGGGCAATCAGCCCCAGCATTTT.

The rearrangement uses TRBV5-1 and TRBJ2-1; 8 bases map to TRBD2. Per the germline V gene, CDR1 is SGHRS and CDR2 is YFSETQ. Trimming cost V 0 bases and J 4 bases; bases outside gene matches: 9. CDR3 size: 17 residues. The CDR3 DNA follows: TGCGCCAGCAGCTTGGCCCCAGGGAGCGGGGGTTACAATGAGCAGTTCTTC. Its translation: CASSLAPGSGGYNEQFF.

This clonotype is a singleton in its sample. The V and J genes are TRBV4-1 and TRBJ2-7; 8 bases fit TRBD1. This CDR3 comprises 18 residues. Trimming at V came to 2 bases and at J to 0 bases, leaving 12 bases not matched to a gene. In germline, CDR1 is MGHRA, CDR2 YSYEKL. The CDR3 here is CASSQQVQTGAFSYEQYF. CDR3 coding DNA: TGCGCCAGCAGCCAACAAGTCCAGACAGGGGCCTTCTCCTACGAGCAGTACTTC.